This T cell receptor (beta chain) was retrieved from a study of blood T cell repertoires in COVID-19. Overall study: Acute-phase and convalescent COVID-19 samples originated in the United States, Italy and Spain. T cells, B-cell-depleted T cells, or PBMCs supplied cDNA or gDNA.

As handled by the study authors: The authors estimated nucleated cell counts from reference gene primer amplification. Clones were read by immunoSEQ multiplex PCR, and TCRdb kept only the in-frame ones, dropping some. The V and J calls and clone size are taken from that table; D and trimming were inferred from the DNA. The sample yields approximately 100,000 clones, 75% to 90% seen once. The CDR3 length is 15 residues. Germline CDR1 is SGHDT and CDR2 is YYEEEE. Trimming stripped 1 base from V and 1 base from J, with 9 bases between. The chain carries TRBV5-6 and TRBJ1-3; D gene unclear. This TCR came from a human donor with acute or convalescent COVID-19. The donor label of this sample is uncertain. The sequenced sample was peripheral blood. In DNA form, the CDR3 reads TGTGCCAGCAGCTTGACGGTACTTTCTGGAAACACCATATATTTT. Translating it yields CASSLTVLSGNTIYF. The variable domain in full, completed from reference TRBV5-6 and TRBJ1-3, reads DAGVTQSPTHLIKTRGQQVTLRCSPKSGHDTVSWYQQALGQGPQFIFQYYEEEERQRGNFPDRFSGHQFPNYSSELNVNALLLGDSALYLCASSLTVLSGNTIYFGEGSWLTVV.